The T cell receptor beta chain described here comes from a study of cytomegalovirus exposure and HLA in healthy donors. The germline V gene encodes CDR1 LNHDA and CDR2 SQIVND (reference sequence). The CDR3 contains 15 residues. The V end lost 5 bases, the J end lost 4 bases, and 17 bases lay between the germline ends. This clone has a single count. The study ran its PCR with 60 Vbeta and 13 Jbeta primers. The method was immunoSEQ multiplex PCR; TCRdb's version includes in-frame clones alone and lacks a portion of them. The table shows roughly 140,000 clones, with around 85% occurring only once. The V gene is TRBV19, the J gene TRBJ1-2, with a possible D match to TRBD1 (5 bases). Material for sequencing was PBMCs. The sequence was collected from a man aged 40-49 years in good health and CMV-seropositive. CDR3: CASSPQRGLLYGYTF. The CDR3 coding sequence is TGTGCCAGTAGTCCCCAAAGGGGCTTACTCTATGGCTACACCTTC.